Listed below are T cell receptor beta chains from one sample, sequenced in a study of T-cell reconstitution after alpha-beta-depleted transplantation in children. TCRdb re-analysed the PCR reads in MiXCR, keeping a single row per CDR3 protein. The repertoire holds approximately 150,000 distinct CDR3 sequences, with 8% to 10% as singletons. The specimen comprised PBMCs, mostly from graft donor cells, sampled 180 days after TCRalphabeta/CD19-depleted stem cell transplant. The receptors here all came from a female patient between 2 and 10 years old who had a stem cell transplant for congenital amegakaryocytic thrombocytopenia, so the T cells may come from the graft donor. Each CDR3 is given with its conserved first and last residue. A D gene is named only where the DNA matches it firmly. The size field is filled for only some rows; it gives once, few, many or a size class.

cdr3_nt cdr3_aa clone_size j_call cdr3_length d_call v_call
TGTGCCAGCAGCCAAGATGCCAGGGAGGGTTTAGGCGGGGAGCTGTTTTTT CASSQDAREGLGGELFF many TRBJ2-2 17 TRBD2 TRBV4-2
TGTGCCACCAATACTCTGGACTCTGGAAACACCATATATTTT CATNTLDSGNTIYF few TRBJ1-3 14 . TRBV12-3/TRBV12-4
TGTGCCAGCAGTCCACGGGACAAGTTCTTC CASSPRDKFF . TRBJ2-1 10 . TRBV6-1
TGCGCCAGCAGCTTCGCCCGGGCCACCGGCACTGAAGCTTTCTTT CASSFARATGTEAFF few TRBJ1-1 15 . TRBV5-1
TGTGCCAGCAGACCGGGACAGGGGGTTTCCTATAATTCACCCCTCCACTTT CASRPGQGVSYNSPLHF many TRBJ1-6 17 TRBD1 TRBV6-1
TGCGCCAGCAGCCCTTCAGGGGTTTATGGCTACACCTTC CASSPSGVYGYTF many TRBJ1-2 13 . TRBV5-1
TGCAGTGCTAGGTGGGCCACTACCTACGAGCAGTACTTC CSARWATTYEQYF many TRBJ2-7 13 . TRBV20-1
TGTGCCAGCAGTTCACCGGGACTAAAACCTGAAGATGAGCAGTTCTTC CASSSPGLKPEDEQFF many TRBJ2-1 16 TRBD2 TRBV6-5
TGCAGTGCTTCCAGCGGGTATCCCTACGAGCAGTACTTC CSASSGYPYEQYF few TRBJ2-7 13 . TRBV20-1
TGCGCCAGCAGCTTATCCAGGGCTTCAGATACGCAGTATTTT CASSLSRASDTQYF many TRBJ2-3 14 . TRBV5-1
TGCAGCGTTGGAGGAAGACAGTCAAGCTCCTACGAGCAGTACTTC CSVGGRQSSSYEQYF few TRBJ2-7 15 . TRBV29-1
TGTGCCAGCAGCCAAGTTCATCCCAAGAACAGGGGGGGGACTGAAGCTTTCTTT CASSQVHPKNRGGTEAFF . TRBJ1-1 18 TRBD1 TRBV4-2
TGCAGTGCTAGCCGGGGAACCCACGAGCAGTACTTC CSASRGTHEQYF many TRBJ2-7 12 . TRBV20-1
TGTGCCAGCAGCTTAGTCGTCCCCAGCTCCTACAATGAGCAGTTCTTC CASSLVVPSSYNEQFF few TRBJ2-1 16 . TRBV11-2
TGTGCCATCAGTGGGACTGCCAAATCGAGTACGCAGTATTTT CAISGTAKSSTQYF . TRBJ2-3 14 . TRBV10-3
TGTGCCAGCAGTCGAACCGGGGACAGGAAGTTCTTC CASSRTGDRKFF many TRBJ2-1 12 TRBD1 TRBV12-3/TRBV12-4
TGCGCCAGCAGCTTGAACTCCGGGACAGGGGGCAACGTCCTGACTTTC CASSLNSGTGGNVLTF many TRBJ2-6 16 TRBD1 TRBV5-1
TGCAGTGCTGGTCTAACCTATGGCTACACCTTC CSAGLTYGYTF many TRBJ1-2 11 . TRBV20-1
TGCGCCAGCAGCTTTACCAGGGGAAATGAAAAACTGTTTTTT CASSFTRGNEKLFF many TRBJ1-4 14 . TRBV5-1
TGCAGCGCAAGCGGGTTTAGCACAGATACGCAGTATTTT CSASGFSTDTQYF many TRBJ2-3 13 . TRBV29-1
TGTGCCACCAGAAGAGATGCAGGCTCCCCGGGATACGAGCAGTACTTC CATRRDAGSPGYEQYF many TRBJ2-7 16 . TRBV15
TGTGCCAGCAGCCAAGATCGCCAGTTATGGGGAAACACCATATATTTT CASSQDRQLWGNTIYF many TRBJ1-3 16 . TRBV4-2
TGTGCCAGCAGTTCCCCGACACGCAACACAGATACGCAGTATTTT CASSSPTRNTDTQYF few TRBJ2-3 15 . TRBV28
TGTGCCAGCAACCTACAGGCCGGGGAGCTGTTTTTT CASNLQAGELFF . TRBJ2-2 12 . TRBV3-1
TGTGCCAGCAGTCCTACACCCCAGGGTTGGGGACAAGAGACCCAGTACTTC CASSPTPQGWGQETQYF few TRBJ2-5 17 . TRBV25-1
TGTGCCACCGCAAGGGCACCCGCCCCCGATACGCAGTATTTT CATARAPAPDTQYF . TRBJ2-3 14 . TRBV7-8
TGTGCCAGCAGTTTTTGGGGGACAGGGAATGGCTACACCTTC CASSFWGTGNGYTF few TRBJ1-2 14 TRBD1 TRBV28
TGTGCCAGCAGCTATTTCCCCCGAGTACCGACGGGAATGTACGAGCAGTACTTC CASSYFPRVPTGMYEQYF many TRBJ2-7 18 . TRBV5-6
TGTGCCATGGGCGCCGGGATCCCCTGCTACGAGCAGTACTTC CAMGAGIPCYEQYF . TRBJ2-7 14 . TRBV5-6
TGTGCCAGCAGTACCCTCAATGAGCAGTTCTTC CASSTLNEQFF many TRBJ2-1 11 . TRBV6-5
TGTGCCAGCAGCTTAGAAAGACAGGGTGACTATGGCTACACCTTC CASSLERQGDYGYTF many TRBJ1-2 15 TRBD1 TRBV7-2
TGTGCCAGTAGTCTCCGGGACAGCGACAATCAGCCCCAGCATTTT CASSLRDSDNQPQHF . TRBJ1-5 15 TRBD1 TRBV19
TGTGCCATCAGTGAGTCAGTCTTCCGCAGGGGGCGGAACTATGGCTACACCTTC CAISESVFRRGRNYGYTF many TRBJ1-2 18 TRBD1 TRBV10-3
TGCAGCGTTGCTGGGGGGGCCGCGAACACTGAAGCTTTCTTT CSVAGGAANTEAFF medium-sized TRBJ1-1 14 . TRBV29-1
TGTGCCAGCAGCCCGGGACGGAGGGTTCGCAATCAGCCCCAGCATTTT CASSPGRRVRNQPQHF . TRBJ1-5 16 . TRBV4-2
TGCGCCAGCAGCTTTGGGCCCCCGGAAGTATACAATGAGCAGTTCTTC CASSFGPPEVYNEQFF few TRBJ2-1 16 . TRBV5-1
TGTGCCAGCAGCTTGAGTGAGGTTGCCTACGAGCAGTACTTC CASSLSEVAYEQYF . TRBJ2-7 14 . TRBV5-5
TGTGCCAGCAGCTTAACAGGGGCGTTCTCAGACGAAGCTTTCTTT CASSLTGAFSDEAFF few TRBJ1-1 15 TRBD1 TRBV5-6
TGCGCCAGCAGCCAAGATCGGAAGGGGAGGGGCTACACCTTC CASSQDRKGRGYTF many TRBJ1-2 14 . TRBV4-1
TGTGCCAGCAGCCAACAGGCTAGCGGTAACAATGAGCAGTTCTTC CASSQQASGNNEQFF . TRBJ2-1 15 TRBD2 TRBV4-2
TGCAGTGCTAGAGATCTCTCGCCGGGACAGGGGGCGATCTATGGCTACACCTTC CSARDLSPGQGAIYGYTF few TRBJ1-2 18 TRBD1 TRBV20-1
TGTGCCAGGGGCCAGGGACACCCCCGCCGGGAGCTGTTTTTT CARGQGHPRRELFF . TRBJ2-2 14 . TRBV7-9
TGTGCCAGCAGCTTAGCCGGGACTAGCGGCTACGAGCAGTACTTC CASSLAGTSGYEQYF many TRBJ2-7 15 TRBD2 TRBV7-8
TGTGCCAGCAGTTTTGCCACAGGCCCCTCTGGAAACACCATATATTTT CASSFATGPSGNTIYF many TRBJ1-3 16 . TRBV12-3/TRBV12-4
TGTGCCAGCAGCCGAGGAGCGGGGAAAGAGACCCAGTACTTC CASSRGAGKETQYF many TRBJ2-5 14 TRBD2 TRBV12-3/TRBV12-4
TGTGCCAGCAGCTTAGGGGGTAGCGATCAAGAGACCCAGTACTTC CASSLGGSDQETQYF many TRBJ2-5 15 . TRBV7-2
TGCAGTGCTAGTCGGGCGGCGGGCTCCTACAATGAGCAGTTCTTC CSASRAAGSYNEQFF few TRBJ2-1 15 . TRBV20-1
TGTGCCAGCACTAGCGGACCGAAGAATGAGCAGTTCTTC CASTSGPKNEQFF many TRBJ2-1 13 TRBD2 TRBV25-1
TGTGCCACCAGCCCTAAGGGGGGAGGGCCCACCCAGTACTTC CATSPKGGGPTQYF many TRBJ2-5 14 . TRBV24-1
TGTGCCAGCAGTTACCAGGCCAGGGGCTATGGCTACACCTTC CASSYQARGYGYTF . TRBJ1-2 14 . TRBV6-5